A selection of T cell receptor beta chains follows, all from one sample in a study of blood T cells in healthy people across ages. TCRdb ran MiXCR on the 5' RACE reads and lists one entry per CDR3 protein. Of fewer than 700,000 distinct CDR3 sequences in the sample, around 50% are singletons; the top ten hold 20% to 25%. The sequencing input was blood. The receptors originated from a man older than 75 in good health. Each CDR3 is given with its conserved first and last residue. Each record gives: CDR3 protein, CDR3 DNA, D gene, V gene, J gene, clone size. The D gene is left open where the match is weak. Clone size appears in some rows only: once, few, many, or a class for an expanded clone.

CDR3 protein: CASRSPGLAGDNEQFF; CDR3 DNA: TGTGCCAGCAGGTCCCCTGGGCTAGCGGGGGATAATGAGCAGTTCTTC; D gene: TRBD2; V gene: TRBV12-3/TRBV12-4; J gene: TRBJ2-1; clone size: NA
CDR3 protein: CSAKRELYQETQYF; CDR3 DNA: TGCAGTGCCAAGCGGGAGTTGTACCAAGAGACCCAGTACTTC; D gene: TRBD2; V gene: TRBV20-1; J gene: TRBJ2-5; clone size: few
CDR3 protein: CASNSDSHSDGYTF; CDR3 DNA: TGTGCCAGCAACTCGGACTCTCATTCCGATGGCTACACCTTC; D gene: NA; V gene: TRBV28; J gene: TRBJ1-2; clone size: few
CDR3 protein: CASSVAAREPYNEQFF; CDR3 DNA: TGTGCCAGCAGTGTAGCCGCCAGGGAACCCTACAATGAGCAGTTCTTC; D gene: NA; V gene: TRBV2; J gene: TRBJ2-1; clone size: NA
CDR3 protein: CASGSPPGFDEQYF; CDR3 DNA: TGTGCTAGTGGTTCCCCCCCGGGGTTCGACGAGCAGTACTTC; D gene: NA; V gene: TRBV12-5; J gene: TRBJ2-7; clone size: NA
CDR3 protein: CASNRDRVPNIQYF; CDR3 DNA: TGTGCCAGCAACCGGGACAGGGTCCCAAACATTCAGTACTTC; D gene: TRBD1; V gene: TRBV2; J gene: TRBJ2-4; clone size: NA
CDR3 protein: CASSLGGEVLEAFF; CDR3 DNA: TGTGCCAGCAGCTTGGGGGGCGAGGTTCTTGAAGCTTTCTTT; D gene: NA; V gene: TRBV7-9; J gene: TRBJ1-1; clone size: few
CDR3 protein: CASSHTTSAAYEQYF; CDR3 DNA: TGTGCCAGCAGCCACACCACTAGCGCAGCCTACGAGCAGTACTTC; D gene: TRBD2; V gene: TRBV5-5; J gene: TRBJ2-7; clone size: few
CDR3 protein: CASSQRGTGGQKLFF; CDR3 DNA: TGTGCCAGCAGCCAGCGGGGGACAGGGGGACAAAAACTGTTTTTT; D gene: TRBD1; V gene: TRBV3-1; J gene: TRBJ1-4; clone size: few
CDR3 protein: CAFLSLSYGQYF; CDR3 DNA: TGTGCCTTCCTCTCCCTCTCCTACGGGCAGTACTTC; D gene: NA; V gene: TRBV28; J gene: TRBJ2-7; clone size: NA
CDR3 protein: CASSPLGQHSNEQFF; CDR3 DNA: TGTGCCAGCAGTCCCCTTGGCCAGCATAGCAATGAGCAGTTCTTC; D gene: NA; V gene: TRBV27; J gene: TRBJ2-1; clone size: few
CDR3 protein: CASSPQTGSWLEQYF; CDR3 DNA: TGTGCCAGCAGTCCTCAGACAGGGTCTTGGCTCGAGCAGTACTTC; D gene: TRBD1; V gene: TRBV12-3/TRBV12-4; J gene: TRBJ2-7; clone size: NA
CDR3 protein: CASTWRVVTGGGYTF; CDR3 DNA: TGTGCCAGCACATGGCGTGTAGTGACAGGGGGAGGCTACACCTTC; D gene: TRBD1; V gene: TRBV7-2; J gene: TRBJ1-2; clone size: NA
CDR3 protein: CASSAKGLVNGFLGDEQYF; CDR3 DNA: TGTGCCAGCAGCGCCAAGGGGCTTGTTAACGGGTTCCTCGGCGATGAGCAGTACTTC; D gene: NA; V gene: TRBV7-9; J gene: TRBJ2-7; clone size: NA
CDR3 protein: CASSWPGRPAKEQYF; CDR3 DNA: TGTGCCAGCAGTTGGCCGGGCCGGCCCGCTAAGGAGCAGTACTTC; D gene: NA; V gene: TRBV6-5; J gene: TRBJ2-7; clone size: many
CDR3 protein: CSARSRGNSPLHF; CDR3 DNA: TGCAGTGCTAGATCCAGGGGCAATTCACCCCTCCACTTT; D gene: NA; V gene: TRBV20-1; J gene: TRBJ1-6; clone size: few
CDR3 protein: CSARTGGSTEAFF; CDR3 DNA: TGCAGCGCTAGGACAGGGGGCTCCACTGAAGCTTTCTTT; D gene: TRBD1; V gene: TRBV29-1; J gene: TRBJ1-1; clone size: NA
CDR3 protein: CSARGRTGSQEKLFF; CDR3 DNA: TGCAGTGCTAGGGGGAGGACAGGGTCCCAAGAAAAACTGTTTTTT; D gene: TRBD1; V gene: TRBV20-1; J gene: TRBJ1-4; clone size: NA
CDR3 protein: CASSPQDAYGYTF; CDR3 DNA: TGTGCCAGCAGCCCGCAGGACGCCTATGGCTACACCTTC; D gene: NA; V gene: TRBV7-9; J gene: TRBJ1-2; clone size: NA
CDR3 protein: CASTLSGSVYNEQFF; CDR3 DNA: TGTGCCAGCACCCTATCGGGTTCTGTCTACAATGAGCAGTTCTTC; D gene: NA; V gene: TRBV9; J gene: TRBJ2-1; clone size: few
CDR3 protein: CASSFSRGEDGYTF; CDR3 DNA: TGTGCCAGCAGTTTCTCTCGGGGGGAGGATGGCTACACCTTC; D gene: NA; V gene: TRBV12-3/TRBV12-4; J gene: TRBJ1-2; clone size: NA
CDR3 protein: CSARDPSGQETQYF; CDR3 DNA: TGCAGTGCTAGAGATCCTAGCGGCCAAGAGACCCAGTACTTC; D gene: TRBD2; V gene: TRBV20-1; J gene: TRBJ2-5; clone size: NA
CDR3 protein: CASRMGADTQYF; CDR3 DNA: TGCGCCAGCAGAATGGGGGCAGATACGCAGTATTTT; D gene: NA; V gene: TRBV5-1; J gene: TRBJ2-3; clone size: NA
CDR3 protein: CASSLGWVKSTDTQYF; CDR3 DNA: TGTGCCAGCAGCCTGGGGTGGGTAAAGAGCACAGATACGCAGTATTTT; D gene: NA; V gene: TRBV7-9; J gene: TRBJ2-3; clone size: NA
CDR3 protein: CAISGGDNEKLFF; CDR3 DNA: TGTGCCATCAGTGGGGGAGACAATGAAAAACTGTTTTTT; D gene: NA; V gene: TRBV10-3; J gene: TRBJ1-4; clone size: NA
CDR3 protein: CAWSGPGQGNYNEQFF; CDR3 DNA: TGTGCCTGGAGTGGCCCGGGACAGGGGAACTACAATGAGCAGTTCTTC; D gene: TRBD1; V gene: TRBV30; J gene: TRBJ2-1; clone size: once
CDR3 protein: CASSRPPAGGFAGTQYF; CDR3 DNA: TGTGCCAGCAGCCGCCCCCCAGCGGGAGGTTTTGCGGGTACGCAGTATTTT; D gene: TRBD2; V gene: TRBV7-9; J gene: TRBJ2-3; clone size: NA
CDR3 protein: CASSQEWSGGIYEQYF; CDR3 DNA: TGCGCCAGCAGCCAAGAATGGAGCGGGGGAATCTACGAGCAGTACTTC; D gene: TRBD2; V gene: TRBV4-3; J gene: TRBJ2-7; clone size: few
CDR3 protein: CASRFTGRAETQYF; CDR3 DNA: TGTGCCAGCAGGTTCACCGGGAGAGCGGAGACCCAGTACTTC; D gene: NA; V gene: TRBV12-3/TRBV12-4; J gene: TRBJ2-5; clone size: once
CDR3 protein: CATGPGGKDTQYF; CDR3 DNA: TGTGCCACAGGGCCGGGGGGGAAAGATACGCAGTATTTT; D gene: TRBD2; V gene: TRBV6-6; J gene: TRBJ2-3; clone size: many
CDR3 protein: CASSISATYEQYF; CDR3 DNA: TGTGCCAGTAGTATAAGCGCGACCTACGAGCAGTACTTC; D gene: NA; V gene: TRBV19; J gene: TRBJ2-7; clone size: few
CDR3 protein: CASSRGQASENYGYTF; CDR3 DNA: TGTGCCAGCTCACGAGGACAGGCCTCGGAGAACTATGGCTACACCTTC; D gene: TRBD1; V gene: TRBV18; J gene: TRBJ1-2; clone size: NA
CDR3 protein: CASSLVGREYEQYF; CDR3 DNA: TGCGCCAGCAGCTTGGTGGGCAGAGAATACGAGCAGTACTTC; D gene: NA; V gene: TRBV5-1; J gene: TRBJ2-7; clone size: NA
CDR3 protein: CATVLDGNYGYTF; CDR3 DNA: TGTGCCACCGTCCTCGACGGGAACTATGGCTACACCTTC; D gene: NA; V gene: TRBV6-6; J gene: TRBJ1-2; clone size: many
CDR3 protein: CASSLEGGLVGNEQFF; CDR3 DNA: TGTGCCAGCAGCTTAGAAGGGGGACTAGTTGGGAATGAGCAGTTCTTC; D gene: TRBD2; V gene: TRBV7-2; J gene: TRBJ2-1; clone size: NA
CDR3 protein: CASSSGSGGSYEQYF; CDR3 DNA: TGCGCCAGCAGCTCGGGTTCAGGGGGCTCCTACGAGCAGTACTTC; D gene: TRBD1; V gene: TRBV5-1; J gene: TRBJ2-7; clone size: NA
CDR3 protein: CASSVRVSWDTQYF; CDR3 DNA: TGTGCCAGCAGCGTAAGAGTATCATGGGATACGCAGTATTTT; D gene: NA; V gene: TRBV7-7; J gene: TRBJ2-3; clone size: once
CDR3 protein: CSARVGTGSQRGHGYTF; CDR3 DNA: TGCAGTGCTAGAGTGGGGACAGGCTCCCAGCGAGGGCATGGCTACACCTTC; D gene: TRBD1; V gene: TRBV20-1; J gene: TRBJ1-2; clone size: NA
CDR3 protein: CASSQGPLGTGPWTQYF; CDR3 DNA: TGTGCCAGCAGCCAAGGACCTTTAGGGACAGGGCCGTGGACCCAGTACTTC; D gene: TRBD1; V gene: TRBV14; J gene: TRBJ2-5; clone size: NA
CDR3 protein: CSARRRLAINEQFF; CDR3 DNA: TGCAGTGCTAGAAGGCGGCTAGCCATCAATGAGCAGTTCTTC; D gene: NA; V gene: TRBV20-1; J gene: TRBJ2-1; clone size: NA
CDR3 protein: CASSATGGHSDTQYF; CDR3 DNA: TGTGCCAGCAGCGCAACAGGGGGCCACTCTGATACGCAGTATTTT; D gene: TRBD1; V gene: TRBV7-2; J gene: TRBJ2-3; clone size: NA
CDR3 protein: CASSQGLAAPYEQYF; CDR3 DNA: TGTGCCAGCAGCCAGGGGCTAGCGGCCCCCTACGAGCAGTACTTC; D gene: NA; V gene: TRBV7-2; J gene: TRBJ2-7; clone size: few
CDR3 protein: CSARTGGPNAEAFF; CDR3 DNA: TGCAGTGCCCGAACAGGGGGCCCGAACGCTGAAGCTTTCTTT; D gene: TRBD1; V gene: TRBV20-1; J gene: TRBJ1-1; clone size: few
CDR3 protein: CASSPTGTSGTQETQYF; CDR3 DNA: TGTGCCAGCTCACCGACGGGGACTAGCGGGACACAAGAGACCCAGTACTTC; D gene: TRBD2; V gene: TRBV18; J gene: TRBJ2-5; clone size: NA
CDR3 protein: CASSLSGVPYEQYF; CDR3 DNA: TGTGCCAGCAGTTTATCCGGGGTCCCCTACGAGCAGTACTTC; D gene: NA; V gene: TRBV27; J gene: TRBJ2-7; clone size: NA
CDR3 protein: CASSLYSGGPHNEQFF; CDR3 DNA: TGTGCCAGCAGCTTATATTCGGGAGGCCCCCACAATGAGCAGTTCTTC; D gene: TRBD2; V gene: TRBV7-2; J gene: TRBJ2-1; clone size: few
CDR3 protein: CASSFPTHTDTQYF; CDR3 DNA: TGTGCCAGCAGCTTCCCCACACACACAGATACGCAGTATTTT; D gene: NA; V gene: TRBV5-6; J gene: TRBJ2-3; clone size: once
CDR3 protein: CSASAGPHNEQFF; CDR3 DNA: TGCAGTGCTAGTGCGGGACCCCACAATGAGCAGTTCTTC; D gene: NA; V gene: TRBV20-1; J gene: TRBJ2-1; clone size: few
CDR3 protein: CVSSMRERGDTQYF; CDR3 DNA: TGTGTCAGCAGCATGCGGGAAAGAGGAGATACGCAGTATTTT; D gene: NA; V gene: TRBV13; J gene: TRBJ2-3; clone size: NA
CDR3 protein: CASSRGDRTSSPDTQYF; CDR3 DNA: TGTGCCAGCAGTCGGGGGGACCGGACTAGCTCCCCAGATACGCAGTATTTT; D gene: TRBD2; V gene: TRBV6-6; J gene: TRBJ2-3; clone size: many
CDR3 protein: CASSPRILGLGTQYF; CDR3 DNA: TGTGCCAGCAGTCCCCGGATTTTGGGGCTAGGGACCCAGTACTTC; D gene: NA; V gene: TRBV27; J gene: TRBJ2-5; clone size: NA
CDR3 protein: CASSFVGTGDSYEQYF; CDR3 DNA: TGTGCCAGCAGCTTCGTTGGGACAGGGGATTCCTACGAGCAGTACTTC; D gene: TRBD1; V gene: TRBV7-2; J gene: TRBJ2-7; clone size: NA
CDR3 protein: CASSLGQGLGTGELFF; CDR3 DNA: TGCGCCAGCAGCTTGGGACAGGGGCTCGGCACCGGGGAGCTGTTTTTT; D gene: TRBD1; V gene: TRBV5-1; J gene: TRBJ2-2; clone size: NA
CDR3 protein: CASSLGGGDSSTDTQYF; CDR3 DNA: TGTGCCAGCAGCTTGGGCGGGGGCGATTCTAGCACAGATACGCAGTATTTT; D gene: NA; V gene: TRBV7-9; J gene: TRBJ2-3; clone size: many
CDR3 protein: CATSRDRGVHTF; CDR3 DNA: TGTGCCACCAGCAGAGATCGAGGGGTCCACACCTTC; D gene: NA; V gene: TRBV15; J gene: TRBJ1-2; clone size: NA
CDR3 protein: CASSFGAGPYNEQFF; CDR3 DNA: TGTGCCAGCAGTTTCGGGGCGGGGCCCTACAATGAGCAGTTCTTC; D gene: NA; V gene: TRBV28; J gene: TRBJ2-1; clone size: NA
CDR3 protein: CSAPIVNRYNEQYF; CDR3 DNA: TGCAGTGCCCCAATTGTAAACCGCTACAATGAGCAGTACTTC; D gene: NA; V gene: TRBV20-1; J gene: TRBJ2-7; clone size: NA
CDR3 protein: CSARGQGMSSFYEQYF; CDR3 DNA: TGCAGTGCTAGGGGCCAGGGAATGTCCTCTTTCTACGAGCAGTACTTC; D gene: NA; V gene: TRBV20-1; J gene: TRBJ2-7; clone size: few
CDR3 protein: CASSLDTKYEQYF; CDR3 DNA: TGTGCCAGCAGCTTGGACACCAAATACGAGCAGTACTTC; D gene: NA; V gene: TRBV5-4; J gene: TRBJ2-7; clone size: few
CDR3 protein: CASSLGWRGGGNEQFF; CDR3 DNA: TGTGCCAGCAGCTTAGGGTGGCGAGGGGGAGGGAATGAGCAGTTCTTC; D gene: NA; V gene: TRBV7-9; J gene: TRBJ2-1; clone size: few